This TCR beta chain originates from a study of OX40 agonist ivuxolimab in advanced cancers. Across the whole study: An anti-OX40 (CD134) antibody with agonistic activity, ivuxolimab, was administered to patients. Males comprised roughly four fifths of the group, whose mean age was around 62 years (range 23 to 79).

General study results and limits: Normalized expansion of T-cell clones was also low for some nonresponders.

V lost 5 bases, J lost 5 bases, and 9 bases stayed unmatched. CDR1 is SQVTM and CDR2 is ANQGSEA in the germline V gene. CDR3 size: 13 residues. This table comes from immunoSEQ multiplex PCR, and its TCRdb copy is limited to in-frame clones, with some not included. The sample comprises around 2,900 clones, around 72% of which are singletons, and roughly 25% rests with the top ten. Comment on this clone: Its specificity is unknown.

This sequence originates from an adult with an advanced solid tumor such as melanoma, head and neck, liver or kidney cancer. Source: CD4+ or CD8+ T cells sorted from blood, taken in a trial of the OX40 agonist ivuxolimab. The chain is built from TRBV29-1 and TRBJ2-7; 7 bases line up with TRBD1. The CDR3 is CSVHGQVGNEQYF. CDR3 sequence (DNA): TGCAGCGTTCATGGACAGGTTGGTAACGAGCAGTACTTC.